This TCR beta chain was obtained from a study of blood T cell repertoires in COVID-19. Per the study methods: Scientists estimated how many nucleated cells there were by amplifying reference gene primers. Assay: immunoSEQ multiplex PCR; the TCRdb copy retains only in-frame clones and omits some. From that table come the V and J calls and clone size; the DNA was used to work out D and trimming. The table includes around 300,000 clones, around nine tenths detected once. Trimming removed 3 bases from V and 2 bases from J; junction bases left unmatched: 3. The length of the CDR3 is 15 residues. CDR1 PRHDT and CDR2 FYEKMQ come from the germline V gene (reference sequence). Those enrolled, adults aged roughly 18 to 95 years, came from roughly 23 US areas. Participants' own reports of clinical history determined their cohort assignment. Cohort 3 recovered donors had two negative PCRs, clearance, or symptom resolution.

The chain carries TRBV13 and TRBJ2-3; 9 nucleotides align to TRBD2. Material: PBMCs or T cells enriched from blood (not recorded which). The clonotype comes from a woman in her twenties or thirties who had recovered from COVID-19. CDR3 loop: CASSFPSGATDTQYF. CDR3 nucleotide sequence: TGTGCCAGCAGCTTTCCTAGCGGGGCCACAGATACGCAGTATTTT. Combining the CDR3 with reference TRBV13 and TRBJ2-3 gives the whole variable domain AAGVIQSPRHLIKEKRETATLKCYPIPRHDTVYWYQQGPGQDPQFLISFYEKMQSDKGSIPDRFSAQQFSDYHSELNMSSLELGDSALYFCASSFPSGATDTQYFGPGTRLTVL.